The TCR beta chain under discussion was sequenced for a study of T-cell memory formation after mild COVID-19. Study outcomes and limitations: Clones that contracted from day 15 to 85 had balanced CD4/CD8; later expanders were CD4+ biased. The finding that pre-infection memory included some responding clones suggested that cross-reactive memory joined.

This clonotype was picked up a small number of times. The antigen is not known. 5'RACE, which relied on constant-segment primers, yielded TCR alpha and TCR beta cDNA libraries carrying sample barcodes and UMIs. Via MiXCR, TCRdb re-called the 5' RACE reads, giving one row per CDR3 protein. The table shows about 130,000 distinct CDR3 sequences, with approximately 15% occurring only once. The sample consisted of PBMCs or a T cell subset sorted from them (not recorded which). The clonotype comes from an adult woman who had mild COVID-19 (a few samples of this study predate the infection). Cell type and time point are not known.

In DNA, the CDR3 is TGTGCCAGCAGCGCCCGACAGGGTAACTATGGCTACACCTTC. Amino acid sequence: CASSARQGNYGYTF. The chain joins TRBV7-2 to TRBJ1-2, with 7 bases fitting TRBD1. V was pared by 5 bases and J by 1 base, with 4 bases of the junction left unmatched. Germline V gene sequence: CDR1 SGHTA, CDR2 FQGNSA. The CDR3 is made up of 14 amino acids.